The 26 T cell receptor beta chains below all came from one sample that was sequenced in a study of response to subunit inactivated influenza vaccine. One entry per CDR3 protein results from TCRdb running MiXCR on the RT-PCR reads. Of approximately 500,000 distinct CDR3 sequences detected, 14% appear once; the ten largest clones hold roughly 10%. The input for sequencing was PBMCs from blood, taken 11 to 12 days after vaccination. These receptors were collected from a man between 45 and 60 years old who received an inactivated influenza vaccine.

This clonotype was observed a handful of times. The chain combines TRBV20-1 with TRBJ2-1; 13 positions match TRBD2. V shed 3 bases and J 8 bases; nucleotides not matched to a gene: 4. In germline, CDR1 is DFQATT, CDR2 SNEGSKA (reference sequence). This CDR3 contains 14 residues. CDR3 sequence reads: CSARTSGGLDEQFF. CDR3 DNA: TGCAGTGCTAGGACTAGCGGGGGGCTCGATGAGCAGTTCTTC.

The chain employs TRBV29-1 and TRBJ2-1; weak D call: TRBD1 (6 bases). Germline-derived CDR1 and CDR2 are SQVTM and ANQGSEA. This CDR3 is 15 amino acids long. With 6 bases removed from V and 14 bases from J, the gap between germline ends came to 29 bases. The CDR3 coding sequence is TGCAGCGTCCCCAAGGTAGAGGACTGGGGACAAGGGGAGTTCTTC. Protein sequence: CSVPKVEDWGQGEFF.

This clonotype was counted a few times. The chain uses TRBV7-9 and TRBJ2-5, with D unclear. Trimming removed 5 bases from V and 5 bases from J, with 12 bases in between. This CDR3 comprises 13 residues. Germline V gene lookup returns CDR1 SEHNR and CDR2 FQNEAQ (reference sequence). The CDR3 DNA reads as TGTGCCAGCAGCGGTGACACCCGGGAGACCCAGTACTTC. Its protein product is CASSGDTRETQYF.

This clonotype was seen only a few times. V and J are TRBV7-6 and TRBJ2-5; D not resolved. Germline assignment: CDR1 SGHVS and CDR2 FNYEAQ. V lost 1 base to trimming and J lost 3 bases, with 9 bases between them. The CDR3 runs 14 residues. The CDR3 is CASSLEALEETQYF. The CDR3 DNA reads TGTGCCAGCAGCTTAGAGGCCCTGGAAGAGACCCAGTACTTC.

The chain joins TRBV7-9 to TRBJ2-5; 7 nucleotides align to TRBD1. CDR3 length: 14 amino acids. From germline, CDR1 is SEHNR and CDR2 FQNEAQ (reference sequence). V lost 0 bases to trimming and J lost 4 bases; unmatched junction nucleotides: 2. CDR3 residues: CASSLAGQLETQYF. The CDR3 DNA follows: TGTGCCAGCAGCTTAGCGGGACAGCTAGAGACCCAGTACTTC.

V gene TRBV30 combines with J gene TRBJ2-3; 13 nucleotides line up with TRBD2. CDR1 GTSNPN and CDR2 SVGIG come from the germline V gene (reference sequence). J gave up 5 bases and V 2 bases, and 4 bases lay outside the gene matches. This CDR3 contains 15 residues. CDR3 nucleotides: TGTGCCTGGAGTTCTGGACTAGCGGGAGTAGATACGCAGTATTTT. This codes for CAWSSGLAGVDTQYF. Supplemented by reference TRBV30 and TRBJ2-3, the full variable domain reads SQTIHQWPATLVQPVGSPLSLECTVEGTSNPNLYWYRQAAGRGLQLLFYSVGIGQISSEVPQNLSASRPQDRQFILSSKKLLLSDSGFYLCAWSSGLAGVDTQYFGPGTRLTVL.

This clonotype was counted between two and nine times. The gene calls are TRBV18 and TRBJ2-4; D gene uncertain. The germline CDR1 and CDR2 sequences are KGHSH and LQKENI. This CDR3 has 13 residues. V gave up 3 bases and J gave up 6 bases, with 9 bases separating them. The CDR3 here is CASSPSGRNIQYF. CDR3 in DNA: TGTGCCAGCTCACCGTCGGGCAGAAACATTCAGTACTTC.

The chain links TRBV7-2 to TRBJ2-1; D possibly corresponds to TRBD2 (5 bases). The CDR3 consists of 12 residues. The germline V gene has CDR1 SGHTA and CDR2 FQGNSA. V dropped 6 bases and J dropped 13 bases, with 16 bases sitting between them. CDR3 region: CASSQARTGQFF. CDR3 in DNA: TGTGCCAGCAGTCAAGCCCGCACGGGACAGTTCTTC.

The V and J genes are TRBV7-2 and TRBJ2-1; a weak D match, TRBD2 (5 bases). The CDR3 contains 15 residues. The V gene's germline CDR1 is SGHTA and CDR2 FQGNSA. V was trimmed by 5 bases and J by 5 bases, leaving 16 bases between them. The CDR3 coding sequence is TGTGCCAGCAGCGCTCGGACTTCCTCTGACAATGAGCAGTTCTTC. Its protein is CASSARTSSDNEQFF.

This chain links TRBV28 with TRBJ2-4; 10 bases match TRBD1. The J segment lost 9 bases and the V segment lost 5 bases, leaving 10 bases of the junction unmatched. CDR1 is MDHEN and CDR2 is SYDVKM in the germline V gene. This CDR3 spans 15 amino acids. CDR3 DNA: TGTGCCAGCAGTCGAGCCGGGACAGGGGCTATCATTCAGTACTTC. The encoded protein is CASSRAGTGAIIQYF.

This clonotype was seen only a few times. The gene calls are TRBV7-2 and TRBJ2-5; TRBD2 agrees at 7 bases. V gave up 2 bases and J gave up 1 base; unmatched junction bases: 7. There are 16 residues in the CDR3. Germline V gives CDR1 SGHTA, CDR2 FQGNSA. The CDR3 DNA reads TGTGCCAGCAGCTTATTGGCTAGCGGTAGCCAAGAGACCCAGTACTTC. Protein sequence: CASSLLASGSQETQYF.

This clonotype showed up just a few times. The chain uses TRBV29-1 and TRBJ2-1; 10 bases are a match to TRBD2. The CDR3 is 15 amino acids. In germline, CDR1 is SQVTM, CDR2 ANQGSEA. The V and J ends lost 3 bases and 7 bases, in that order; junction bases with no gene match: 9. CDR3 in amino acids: CSVDVLAGAANEQFF. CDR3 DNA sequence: TGCAGCGTTGATGTTCTAGCGGGAGCCGCGAATGAGCAGTTCTTC.

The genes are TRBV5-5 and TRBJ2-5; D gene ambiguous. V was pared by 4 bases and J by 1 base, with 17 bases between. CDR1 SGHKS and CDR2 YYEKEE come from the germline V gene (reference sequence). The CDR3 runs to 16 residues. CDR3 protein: CASSPTLTRVQETQYF. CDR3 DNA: TGTGCCAGCAGCCCGACGTTGACAAGAGTCCAAGAGACCCAGTACTTC.

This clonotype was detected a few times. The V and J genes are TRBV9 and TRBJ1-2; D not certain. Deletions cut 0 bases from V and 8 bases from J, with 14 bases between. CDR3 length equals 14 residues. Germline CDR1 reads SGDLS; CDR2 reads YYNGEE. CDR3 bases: TGTGCCAGCAGCGTAGATCGAAGAGGTACAGGCTACACCTTC. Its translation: CASSVDRRGTGYTF.

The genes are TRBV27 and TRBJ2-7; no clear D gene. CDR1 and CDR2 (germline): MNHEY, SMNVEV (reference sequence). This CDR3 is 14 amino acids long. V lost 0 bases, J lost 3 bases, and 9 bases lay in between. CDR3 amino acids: CASSLSHNGYEQYF. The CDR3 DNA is TGTGCCAGCAGTTTATCGCACAACGGCTACGAGCAGTACTTC.

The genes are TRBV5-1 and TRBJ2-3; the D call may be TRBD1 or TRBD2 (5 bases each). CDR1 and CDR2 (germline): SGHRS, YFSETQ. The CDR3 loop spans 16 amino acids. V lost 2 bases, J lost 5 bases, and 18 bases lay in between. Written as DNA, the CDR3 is TGCGCCAGCAGCTTCAGCTCTAGGGGAGTAGGAGATACGCAGTATTTT. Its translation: CASSFSSRGVGDTQYF.

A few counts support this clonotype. The CDR3 coding sequence is TGCAGTGCCGACCCTAGCGCCAAGTACAATGAGCAGTTCTTC. Its protein product is CSADPSAKYNEQFF. This chain joins TRBV20-1 and TRBJ2-1, with D possibly TRBD2 on 6 matching bases. V was cut by 6 bases and J by 4 bases, with 16 bases left in between. The CDR3 is made up of 14 amino acids. Germline CDR1 reads DFQATT; CDR2 reads SNEGSKA (reference sequence).

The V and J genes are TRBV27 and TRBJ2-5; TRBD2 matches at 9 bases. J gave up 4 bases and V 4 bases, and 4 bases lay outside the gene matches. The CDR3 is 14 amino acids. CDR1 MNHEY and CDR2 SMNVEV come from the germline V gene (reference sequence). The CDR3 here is CASSSAGLAETQYF. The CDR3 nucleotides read TGTGCCAGCAGTTCAGCGGGACTAGCAGAGACCCAGTACTTC.

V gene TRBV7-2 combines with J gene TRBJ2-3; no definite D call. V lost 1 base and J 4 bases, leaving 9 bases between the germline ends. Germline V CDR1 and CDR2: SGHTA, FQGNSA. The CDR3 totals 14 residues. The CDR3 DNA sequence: TGTGCCAGCAGCTTAGGCCCAGTTCCAGATACGCAGTATTTT. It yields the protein CASSLGPVPDTQYF.

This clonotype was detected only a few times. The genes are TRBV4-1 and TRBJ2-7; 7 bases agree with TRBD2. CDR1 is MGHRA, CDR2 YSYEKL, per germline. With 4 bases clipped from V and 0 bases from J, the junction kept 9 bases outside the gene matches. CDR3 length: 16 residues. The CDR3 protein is CASSPPRAGISYEQYF. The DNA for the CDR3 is TGCGCCAGCAGCCCACCTCGAGCGGGGATCTCCTACGAGCAGTACTTC.

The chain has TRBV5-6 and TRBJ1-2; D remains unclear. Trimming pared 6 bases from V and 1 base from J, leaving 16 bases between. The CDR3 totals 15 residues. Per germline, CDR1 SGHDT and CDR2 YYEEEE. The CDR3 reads CASTPAAEVNYGYTF. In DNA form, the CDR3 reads TGTGCCAGCACCCCGGCGGCGGAAGTTAACTATGGCTACACCTTC.

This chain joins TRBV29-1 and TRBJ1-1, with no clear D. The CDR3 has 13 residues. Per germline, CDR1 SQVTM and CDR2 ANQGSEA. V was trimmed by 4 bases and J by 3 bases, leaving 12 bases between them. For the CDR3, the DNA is TGCAGCGTTGCGTGGGCAGGCCACACTGAAGCTTTCTTT. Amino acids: CSVAWAGHTEAFF.

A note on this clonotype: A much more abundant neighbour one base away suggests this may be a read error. CDR3 residues: CSVDRRDRTDTQYF. The CDR3 DNA follows: TGCAGCGTTGATCGACGGGATCGCACAGATACGCAGTATTTT. The rearrangement uses TRBV29-1 and TRBJ2-3; the D gene is possibly TRBD2 (5 bases). Germline V CDR1 and CDR2: SQVTM, ANQGSEA. The CDR3 runs 14 residues. The V gene lost 3 bases and the J gene lost 1 base, with 11 bases spanning the gap.

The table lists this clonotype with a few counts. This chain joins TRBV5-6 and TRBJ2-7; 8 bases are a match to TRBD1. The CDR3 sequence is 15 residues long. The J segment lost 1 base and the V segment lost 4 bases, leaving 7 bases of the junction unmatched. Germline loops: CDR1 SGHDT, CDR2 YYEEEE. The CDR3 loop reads CASSIRGRGSYEQYF. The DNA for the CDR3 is TGTGCCAGCAGCATCAGGGGGCGCGGGTCCTACGAGCAGTACTTC.

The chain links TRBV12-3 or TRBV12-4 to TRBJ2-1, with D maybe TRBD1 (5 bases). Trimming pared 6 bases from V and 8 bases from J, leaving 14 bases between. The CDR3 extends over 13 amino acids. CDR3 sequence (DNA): TGTGCCAGCAGCGACTCCAGGGCCCATGAGCAGTTCTTC. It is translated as CASSDSRAHEQFF.

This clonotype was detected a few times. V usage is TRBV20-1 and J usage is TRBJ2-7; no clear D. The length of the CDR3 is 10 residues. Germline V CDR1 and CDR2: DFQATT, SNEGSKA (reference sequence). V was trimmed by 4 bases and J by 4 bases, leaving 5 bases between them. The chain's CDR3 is CSAIKYEQYF. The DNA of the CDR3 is TGCAGTGCTATTAAGTACGAGCAGTACTTC.